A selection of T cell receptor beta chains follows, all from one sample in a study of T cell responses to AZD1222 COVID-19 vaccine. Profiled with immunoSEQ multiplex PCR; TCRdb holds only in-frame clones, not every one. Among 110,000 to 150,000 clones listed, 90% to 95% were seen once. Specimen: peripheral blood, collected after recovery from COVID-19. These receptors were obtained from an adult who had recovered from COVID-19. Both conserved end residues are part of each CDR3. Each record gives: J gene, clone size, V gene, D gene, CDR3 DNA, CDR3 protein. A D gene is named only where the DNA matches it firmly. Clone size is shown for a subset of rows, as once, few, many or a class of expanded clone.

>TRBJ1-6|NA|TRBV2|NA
TGTGCCAGCGATCAGTTCGGGGGGGTCGGTTCACCCCTCCACTTT
CASDQFGGVGSPLHF
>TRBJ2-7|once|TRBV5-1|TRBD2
TGCGCCAGCAGCAGTAGCGGGAACCCCTACGAGCAGTACTTC
CASSSSGNPYEQYF
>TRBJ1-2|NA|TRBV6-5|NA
TGTGCCAGCAGTTCGACAACTAACTATGGCTACACCTTC
CASSSTTNYGYTF
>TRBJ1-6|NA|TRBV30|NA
TGTGCCTGGAGTGGGAGAGTTTCGAATTCACCCCTCCACTTT
CAWSGRVSNSPLHF
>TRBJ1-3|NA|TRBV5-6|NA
TGTGCCAGCAGTCCCCAACAGGGATTGTACAGAAACACCATATATTTT
CASSPQQGLYRNTIYF
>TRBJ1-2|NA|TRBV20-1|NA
TGCAGTGCTAGTACGACCTCGACAGACCATGGCTACACCTTC
CSASTTSTDHGYTF
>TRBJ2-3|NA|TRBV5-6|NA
TGTGCCAGCAGCTTGCAAGGCGCAGATACGCAGTATTTT
CASSLQGADTQYF
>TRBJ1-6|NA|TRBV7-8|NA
TGTGCCAGCAGCTTCGGGACATATAATTCACCCCTCCACTTT
CASSFGTYNSPLHF
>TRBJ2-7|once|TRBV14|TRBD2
TGTGCCAGCAGCCCCAGGGGAAGCGGGAGCTCCTACGAGCAGTACTTC
CASSPRGSGSSYEQYF
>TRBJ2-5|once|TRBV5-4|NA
TGTGCCAGCAGCTCGGGGGACAGCCCTTTGGCCCAGTACTTC
CASSSGDSPLAQYF